This TCR beta chain was profiled in a study of shared clonotypes between healthy human individuals. As concerns this clone: The antigen is not known.

The junction had 13 bases not matched to a gene; V was cut back by 1 base and J by 5 bases. Germline lookup yields CDR1 GTSNPN and CDR2 SVGIG (reference sequence). The CDR3 spans 16 residues. Study-wide results and limits: In this cohort, only blood was sampled, and tissue repertoires likely differ.

The protocol was immunoSEQ multiplex PCR, while the TCRdb copy is restricted to in-frame clones and leaves out a portion. Of around 700,000 clones in the sample, roughly 78% are singletons; the top ten hold approximately 1.8%. The V gene is TRBV30, the J gene TRBJ2-5; 7 bases are a match to TRBD1. The clonotype comes from a woman in her 30s in good health. Material: memory CD4+ T cells sorted from blood. Subset noted: CD45RA-negative fraction. DNA of the CDR3: TGTGCCTGGAGTGCCTGGGTCAGGGGGTATTCGGAGACCCAGTACTTC. As protein: CAWSAWVRGYSETQYF.